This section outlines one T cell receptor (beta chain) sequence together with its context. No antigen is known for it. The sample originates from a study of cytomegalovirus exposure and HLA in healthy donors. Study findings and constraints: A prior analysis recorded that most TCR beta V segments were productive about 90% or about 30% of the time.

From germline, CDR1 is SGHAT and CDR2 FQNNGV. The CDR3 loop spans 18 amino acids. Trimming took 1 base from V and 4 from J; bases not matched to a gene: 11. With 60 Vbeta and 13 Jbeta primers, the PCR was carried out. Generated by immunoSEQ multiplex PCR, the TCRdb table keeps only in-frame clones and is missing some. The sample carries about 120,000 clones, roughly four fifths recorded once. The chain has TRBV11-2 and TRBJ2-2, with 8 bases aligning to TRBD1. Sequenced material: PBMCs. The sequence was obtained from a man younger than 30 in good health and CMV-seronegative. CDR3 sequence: CASSLALQDRESTGELFF. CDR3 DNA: TGTGCCAGCAGCTTAGCCCTCCAGGACAGGGAGAGCACCGGGGAGCTGTTTTTT. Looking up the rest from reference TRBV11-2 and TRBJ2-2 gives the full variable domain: EAGVAQSPRYKIIEKRQSVAFWCNPISGHATLYWYQQILGQGPKLLIQFQNNGVVDDSQLPKDRFSAERLKGVDSTLKIQPAKLEDSAVYLCASSLALQDRESTGELFFGEGSRLTVL.